The table lists the clone carrying this T cell receptor beta chain with many counts. Its antigen is unidentified. Axillary draining lymph nodes of breast cancer patients supplied the node samples. The CDR3 covers 14 residues. Trimming removed 3 bases at V and 1 base at J, with 9 bases between. CDR1 and CDR2 from the germline V gene are LNHDA and SQIVND (reference sequence). These data come from a study of breast tumors, draining lymph nodes, adjacent tissues. Study-wide points: That most tumor T cells come from lymph nodes remained unproven. Tumor repertoires ranked between lymph nodes and nontumor tissue in diversity, with V and J gene preferences.

MiXCR, run by TCRdb on the multiplex PCR reads, gives a single entry per CDR3 protein. The sample has around 190,000 distinct CDR3 sequences, 30% to 35% seen once; the top ten hold approximately 4.2%. The chain carries TRBV19 and TRBJ2-5, with D perhaps assigned TRBD1 or TRBD2 (5 bases each). This sequence originates from a female donor with breast cancer. Some clones in this sample may be carry-over from other donors' samples. The sequenced sample was axillary lymph node tissue. The DNA for the CDR3 is TGTGCCAGTAGTATGCCGAGGGGCCAAGAGACCCAGTACTTC. This sequence encodes CASSMPRGQETQYF. The variable domain in full, completed from reference TRBV19 and TRBJ2-5, reads DGGITQSPKYLFRKEGQNVTLSCEQNLNHDAMYWYRQDPGQGLRLIYYSQIVNDFQKGDIAEGYSVSREKKESFPLTVTSAQKNPTAFYLCASSMPRGQETQYFGPGTRLLVL.